This TCR beta chain comes out of a study of somatic mutations in cytotoxic T cells in rheumatoid arthritis. Overall study: No treatment had yet been given when patient blood (30 ml EDTA) was drawn, right after diagnosis. Notes on the study in general: Measurement of CD8+ T-cell clonality revealed no significant difference between rheumatoid arthritis patients and age-matched healthy controls.

Germline CDR1 and CDR2: KGHSH and LQKENI. V was pared by 2 bases and J by 1 base, with 4 bases of the junction left unmatched. This CDR3 comprises 16 residues. As to this clone: Its target is not known.

Clones were read by immunoSEQ multiplex PCR, and TCRdb kept only the in-frame ones, dropping some. This table holds around 23,000 clones, roughly 80% found once. The sequenced material came from CD8+ T cells sorted from blood. V gene TRBV18 combines with J gene TRBJ2-3; 9 positions agree with TRBD1. This TCR was recovered from an adult with rheumatoid arthritis. CDR3 in DNA: TGTGCCAGCTCACCAGCTGACAGGGGGGGCACAGATACGCAGTATTTT. Protein: CASSPADRGGTDTQYF. The complete variable domain, with remaining parts taken from reference TRBV18 and TRBJ2-3, reads NAGVMQNPRHLVRRRGQEARLRCSPMKGHSHVYWYRQLPEEGLKFMVYLQKENIIDESGMPKERFSAEFPKEGPSILRIQQVVRGDSAAYFCASSPADRGGTDTQYFGPGTRLTVL.